This is a list of T cell receptor beta chains from one sample in a study of early T cells in non-severe SARS-CoV-2 infection. MiXCR, applied by TCRdb to the 5' RACE reads, yields one record per CDR3 protein. The sample includes some 64,000 distinct CDR3 sequences, 18% of them seen just once. Sequenced here: whole blood, sampled at baseline. These receptors were obtained from an adult who was a healthcare worker with PCR-confirmed SARS-CoV-2 infection or an uninfected control (not recorded which). The CDR3 runs from the conserved cysteine through the conserved F or W. A D gene is named only where the DNA matches it firmly. Only part of the rows carry a size: once, few, many, or a class if the clone is expanded.

TRBV12-3/TRBV12-4,.,TRBJ2-5,.,CASSPGPAQETQYF,TGTGCCAGCAGTCCAGGACCTGCTCAAGAGACCCAGTACTTC
TRBV14,.,TRBJ1-6,.,CASSLTFQGSPLHF,TGTGCCAGCAGCCTGACGTTTCAGGGTTCACCCCTCCACTTT
TRBV7-9,TRBD2,TRBJ2-1,many,CASNVLAASYNEQFF,TGTGCCAGCAACGTTCTAGCGGCTTCCTACAATGAGCAGTTCTTC
TRBV20-1,TRBD2,TRBJ2-7,.,CSARDHGGAPEQYF,TGCAGTGCTAGAGATCACGGGGGGGCCCCCGAGCAGTACTTC
TRBV14,.,TRBJ2-2,.,CASSLLDGGPGELFF,TGTGCCAGCAGCCTCCTGGACGGGGGACCCGGGGAGCTGTTTTTT
TRBV18,TRBD1,TRBJ2-1,.,CASSPLDRVGEQFF,TGTGCCAGCTCACCACTCGACAGGGTCGGTGAGCAGTTCTTC
TRBV19,.,TRBJ1-5,few,CASSFVGQPQHF,TGTGCCAGTAGCTTTGTTGGGCAGCCCCAGCATTTT
TRBV10-3,.,TRBJ2-5,many,CATHGAAQETQYF,TGTGCCACCCACGGCGCCGCCCAAGAGACCCAGTACTTC
TRBV29-1,TRBD2,TRBJ2-1,.,CSMGGSREQFF,TGCAGTATGGGGGGGAGTCGTGAGCAGTTCTTC
TRBV18,.,TRBJ2-7,.,CASSQGGEQYF,TGTGCCAGCTCACAGGGGGGCGAGCAGTACTTC
TRBV3-1,.,TRBJ2-7,.,CASSQAGYEQYF,TGTGCCAGCAGCCAAGCAGGCTACGAGCAGTACTTC
TRBV9,.,TRBJ2-7,.,CASSVRPETYEQYF,TGTGCCAGCAGCGTACGGCCAGAAACCTACGAGCAGTACTTC
TRBV7-9,TRBD1,TRBJ2-7,many,CASSLAIGQGFEQYF,TGTGCCAGCAGCTTAGCGATCGGACAGGGTTTCGAGCAGTACTTC
TRBV7-2,.,TRBJ2-1,few,CASSLDSNYNEQFF,TGTGCCAGCAGCCTGGACTCCAACTACAATGAGCAGTTCTTC
TRBV10-2,.,TRBJ2-5,.,CASSEIGEKQETQYF,TGCGCCAGCAGTGAGATCGGGGAAAAGCAAGAGACCCAGTACTTC